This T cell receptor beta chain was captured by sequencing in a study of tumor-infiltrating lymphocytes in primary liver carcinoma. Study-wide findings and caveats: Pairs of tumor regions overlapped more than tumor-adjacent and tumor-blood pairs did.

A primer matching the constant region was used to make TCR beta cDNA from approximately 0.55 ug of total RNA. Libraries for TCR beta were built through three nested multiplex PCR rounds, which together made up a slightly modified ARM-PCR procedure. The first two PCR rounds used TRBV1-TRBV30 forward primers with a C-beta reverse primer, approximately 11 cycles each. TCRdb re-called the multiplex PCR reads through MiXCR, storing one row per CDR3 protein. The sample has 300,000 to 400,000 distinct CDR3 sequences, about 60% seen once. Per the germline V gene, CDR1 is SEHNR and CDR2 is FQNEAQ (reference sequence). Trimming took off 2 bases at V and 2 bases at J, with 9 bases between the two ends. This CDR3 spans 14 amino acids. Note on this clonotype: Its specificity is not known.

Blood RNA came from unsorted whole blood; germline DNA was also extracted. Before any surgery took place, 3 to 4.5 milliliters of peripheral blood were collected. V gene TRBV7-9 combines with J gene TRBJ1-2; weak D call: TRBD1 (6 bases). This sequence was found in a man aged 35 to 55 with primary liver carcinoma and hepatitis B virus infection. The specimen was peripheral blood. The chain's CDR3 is CASSLSGENYGYTF. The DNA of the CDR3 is TGTGCCAGCAGCTTATCAGGGGAGAACTATGGCTACACCTTC.